The 10 T cell receptor beta chains below were found in one sample sequenced in a study of shared clonotypes between healthy human individuals. Method: immunoSEQ multiplex PCR; TCRdb's copy keeps in-frame clones and lacks some. The table has 300,000 or so clones, over 65% seen once. The sample consisted of memory CD4+ T cells sorted from blood. Subset: CD45RA-negative fraction. These receptors were taken from a man younger than 45 in good health.

V is TRBV19 and J is TRBJ1-2, with 8 bases fitting TRBD1. This CDR3 comprises 15 residues. In germline, CDR1 is LNHDA, CDR2 SQIVND (reference sequence). V lost 4 bases and J lost 2; bases outside the gene matches: 6. Here the CDR3 reads CASSNLAGGNYGYTF. The CDR3 nucleotides read TGTGCCAGTAGTAATCTGGCAGGGGGCAACTATGGCTACACCTTC.

V gene TRBV4-3 combines with J gene TRBJ2-7; TRBD1 matches at 12 bases. The germline V gene encodes CDR1 LGHNA and CDR2 YSLEER. This CDR3 is 14 amino acids long. V shed 2 bases, J shed 12 bases, and the junction held 8 bases outside the gene matches. CDR3 in DNA: TGCGCCAGCAGCCAATCCGGGACAGGGGGCGCTTTGTACTTC. The encoded protein is CASSQSGTGGALYF.

V is TRBV2 and J is TRBJ1-5, with 7 bases matching TRBD1. This CDR3 has 13 residues. V lost 6 bases to trimming and J lost 4 bases; unmatched junction nucleotides: 3. Looked up from germline, CDR1 is SNHLY and CDR2 is FYNNEI. CDR3 sequence: CASRTQGNQPQHF. The DNA of the CDR3 is TGTGCCAGCAGAACACAGGGGAATCAGCCCCAGCATTTT.

The rearrangement links TRBV9 to TRBJ2-3; D may correspond to TRBD1 or TRBD2 (5 bases each). Trimming left V 4 bases short and J 1 base short, with 10 bases between. The CDR3 spans 14 residues. Per the germline V gene, CDR1 is SGDLS and CDR2 is YYNGEE. The DNA of the CDR3 is TGTGCCAGCAGCTCCCGGGGACGCACAGATACGCAGTATTTT. Residues: CASSSRGRTDTQYF.

Remarks on this clone: At one of its ends the junction is not consistent with the germline gene, which may arise from a read error. V usage is TRBV28 and J usage is TRBJ1-2; 9 nucleotides match TRBD1. From germline, CDR1 is MDHEN and CDR2 SYDVKM. The CDR3 has 13 residues. CDR3 sequence reads: CATVSRTGARSSF. In DNA, the CDR3 is TGTGCCACCGTATCCAGGACAGGGGCGCGGTCCAGCTTC.

The chain has TRBV30 and TRBJ2-6; the D is unclear. The germline gives CDR1 GTSNPN, CDR2 SVGIG (reference sequence). The CDR3 has 13 amino acids. V gave up 1 base and J gave up 4 bases, with 5 bases separating them. CDR3 bases: TGTGCCTGGAGTGAATCCGGGGCCAACGTCCTGACTTTC. It codes for CAWSESGANVLTF.

This sequence joins TRBV20-1 and TRBJ2-3, with D perhaps matching TRBD2 (5 bases). The germline gives CDR1 DFQATT, CDR2 SNEGSKA (reference sequence). The V gene lost 4 bases and the J gene lost 13 bases, with 15 bases spanning the gap. The CDR3 runs to 11 residues. CDR3 nucleotide sequence: TGCAGTGCTACGTGGACTCCTCATAAGTATTTT. This encodes CSATWTPHKYF.

The V and J genes are TRBV2 and TRBJ2-3, with 8 positions matching TRBD2. Trimming removed 8 bases from V and 5 bases from J; junction bases left unmatched: 3. Germline loops: CDR1 SNHLY, CDR2 FYNNEI. The CDR3 sequence is 12 residues long. The CDR3 loop reads CASFLAGDTQYF. CDR3 DNA: TGTGCCAGCTTCCTAGCGGGAGATACGCAGTATTTT.

This clone was counted between two and nine times. J is TRBJ1-4 and V is TRBV28, with TRBD1 matching over 9 bases. The germline V gene encodes CDR1 MDHEN and CDR2 SYDVKM. The CDR3 sequence is 15 residues long. Germline trimming cut 5 bases from V and 6 bases from J; bases unmatched to any gene: 7. The CDR3 loop is CASSTQTGGDEKLFF. For the CDR3, the DNA is TGTGCCAGCAGTACACAGACAGGGGGAGATGAAAAACTGTTTTTT. The full variable domain, with the rest looked up from reference TRBV28 and TRBJ1-4, is DVKVTQSSRYLVKRTGEKVFLECVQDMDHENMFWYRQDPGLGLRLIYFSYDVKMKEKGDIPEGYSVSREKKERFSLILESASTNQTSMYLCASSTQTGGDEKLFFGSGTQLSVL.

This clone has a count of ten or more. At one of its ends the junction is not consistent with the germline gene, which may arise from a read error. This rearrangement joins TRBV5-1 to TRBJ1-1, with D uncertain. This CDR3 region has 18 residues. CDR1 is SGHRS and CDR2 is YFSETQ in the germline V gene. CDR3 sequence reads: CASSLGPRTADLNTEAFF. The CDR3 bases are TGCGCCAGCAGTTTGGGCCCCCGGACCGCGGATTTGAACACTGAAGCTTTCTTT.